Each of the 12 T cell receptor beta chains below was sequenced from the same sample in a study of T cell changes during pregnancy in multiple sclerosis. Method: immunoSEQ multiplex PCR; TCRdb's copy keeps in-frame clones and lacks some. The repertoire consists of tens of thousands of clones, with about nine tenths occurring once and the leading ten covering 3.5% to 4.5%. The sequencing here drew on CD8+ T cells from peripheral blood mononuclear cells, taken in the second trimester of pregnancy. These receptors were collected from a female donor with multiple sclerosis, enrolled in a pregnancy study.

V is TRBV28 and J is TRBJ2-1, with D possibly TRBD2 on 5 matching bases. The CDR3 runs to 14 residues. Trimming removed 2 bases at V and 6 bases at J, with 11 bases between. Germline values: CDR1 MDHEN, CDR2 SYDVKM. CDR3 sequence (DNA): TGTGCCAGCAGTTTACTTATAGCGAGCAATGAGCAGTTCTTC. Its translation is CASSLLIASNEQFF. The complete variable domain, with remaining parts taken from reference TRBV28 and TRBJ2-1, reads DVKVTQSSRYLVKRTGEKVFLECVQDMDHENMFWYRQDPGLGLRLIYFSYDVKMKEKGDIPEGYSVSREKKERFSLILESASTNQTSMYLCASSLLIASNEQFFGPGTRLTVL.

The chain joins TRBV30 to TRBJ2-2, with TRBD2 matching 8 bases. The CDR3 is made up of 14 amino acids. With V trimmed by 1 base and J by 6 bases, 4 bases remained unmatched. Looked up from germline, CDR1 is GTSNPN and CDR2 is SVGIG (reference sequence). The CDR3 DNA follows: TGTGCCTGGAGTGACGGGAGGGAGTCCGGGGAGCTGTTTTTT. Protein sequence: CAWSDGRESGELFF. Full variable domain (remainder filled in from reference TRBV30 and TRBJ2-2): SQTIHQWPATLVQPVGSPLSLECTVEGTSNPNLYWYRQAAGRGLQLLFYSVGIGQISSEVPQNLSASRPQDRQFILSSKKLLLSDSGFYLCAWSDGRESGELFFGEGSRLTVL.

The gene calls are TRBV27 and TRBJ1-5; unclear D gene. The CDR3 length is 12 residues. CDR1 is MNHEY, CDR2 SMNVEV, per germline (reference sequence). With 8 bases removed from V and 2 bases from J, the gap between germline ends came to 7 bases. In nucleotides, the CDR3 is TGTGCCAGCGGCCTCCGCAATCAGCCCCAGCATTTT. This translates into CASGLRNQPQHF.

CDR3: CASGQGTEAFF. As DNA, the CDR3 is TGTGCCAGCGGACAGGGGACTGAAGCTTTCTTT. The V gene is TRBV2, the J gene TRBJ1-1; 9 bases align to TRBD1. The CDR3 extends over 11 amino acids. CDR1 and CDR2 from the germline V gene are SNHLY and FYNNEI. The trim removed 8 bases at V and 5 bases at J, leaving 0 bases unmatched.

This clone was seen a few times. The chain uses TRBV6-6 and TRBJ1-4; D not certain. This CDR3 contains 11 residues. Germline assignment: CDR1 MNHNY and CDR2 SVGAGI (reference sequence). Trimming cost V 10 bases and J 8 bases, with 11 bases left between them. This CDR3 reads CATRLVEKLFF. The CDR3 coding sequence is TGTGCCACCAGACTTGTAGAAAAACTGTTTTTT.

For the CDR3, the DNA is TGTGCCAGCAGCTCAGAAATAAGATCCTATGGCTACACCTTC. Protein: CASSSEIRSYGYTF. This chain links TRBV7-2 with TRBJ1-2; D is unclear. This CDR3 has 14 residues. Germline lookup yields CDR1 SGHTA and CDR2 FQGNSA. V was pared by 4 bases and J by 4 bases, with 13 bases between. Full variable domain (rest looked up from reference TRBV7-2 and TRBJ1-2): GAGVSQSPSNKVTEKGKDVELRCDPISGHTALYWYRQSLGQGLEFLIYFQGNSAPDKSGLPSDRFSAERTGGSVSTLTIQRTQQEDSAVYLCASSSEIRSYGYTFGSGTRLTVV.

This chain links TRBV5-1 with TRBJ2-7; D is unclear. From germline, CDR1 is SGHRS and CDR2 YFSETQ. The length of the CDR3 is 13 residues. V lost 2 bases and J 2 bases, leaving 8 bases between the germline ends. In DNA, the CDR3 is TGCGCCAGCAGCTTCAGTTCCACCTACGAGCAGTACTTC. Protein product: CASSFSSTYEQYF. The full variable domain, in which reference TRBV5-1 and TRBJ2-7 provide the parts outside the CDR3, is KAGVTQTPRYLIKTRGQQVTLSCSPISGHRSVSWYQQTPGQGLQFLFEYFSETQRNKGNFPGRFSGRQFSNSRSEMNVSTLELGDSALYLCASSFSSTYEQYFGPGTRLTVT.

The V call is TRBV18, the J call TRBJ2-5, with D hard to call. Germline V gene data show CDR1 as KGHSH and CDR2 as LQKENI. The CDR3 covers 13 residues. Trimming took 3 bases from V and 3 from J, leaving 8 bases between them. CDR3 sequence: CASSPELEETQYF. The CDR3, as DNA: TGTGCCAGCTCACCTGAGCTCGAAGAGACCCAGTACTTC.

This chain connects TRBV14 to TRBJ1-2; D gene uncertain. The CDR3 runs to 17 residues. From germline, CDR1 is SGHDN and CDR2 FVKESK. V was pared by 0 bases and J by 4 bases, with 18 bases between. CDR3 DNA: TGTGCCAGCAGCCAAGATGTGTTCGAGGGCTCGGGCTATGGCTACACCTTC. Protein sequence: CASSQDVFEGSGYGYTF.

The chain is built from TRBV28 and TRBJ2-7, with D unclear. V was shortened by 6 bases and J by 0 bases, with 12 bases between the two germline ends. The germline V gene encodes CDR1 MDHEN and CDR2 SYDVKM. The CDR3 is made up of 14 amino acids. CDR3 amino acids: CASSRGESSYEQYF. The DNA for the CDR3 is TGTGCCAGCAGCAGAGGAGAGAGCTCCTACGAGCAGTACTTC.

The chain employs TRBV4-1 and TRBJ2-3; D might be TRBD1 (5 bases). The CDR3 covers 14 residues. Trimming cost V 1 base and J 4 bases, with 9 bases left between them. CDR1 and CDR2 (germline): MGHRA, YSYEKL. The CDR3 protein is CASSQVARADTQYF. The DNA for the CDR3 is TGCGCCAGCAGCCAAGTAGCCAGGGCAGATACGCAGTATTTT.

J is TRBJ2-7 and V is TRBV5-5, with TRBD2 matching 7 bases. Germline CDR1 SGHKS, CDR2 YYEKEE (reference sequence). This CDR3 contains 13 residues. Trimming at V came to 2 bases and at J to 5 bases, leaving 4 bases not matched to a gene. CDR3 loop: CASSLEAGDEQYF. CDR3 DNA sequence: TGTGCCAGCAGCTTAGAGGCGGGGGACGAGCAGTACTTC.